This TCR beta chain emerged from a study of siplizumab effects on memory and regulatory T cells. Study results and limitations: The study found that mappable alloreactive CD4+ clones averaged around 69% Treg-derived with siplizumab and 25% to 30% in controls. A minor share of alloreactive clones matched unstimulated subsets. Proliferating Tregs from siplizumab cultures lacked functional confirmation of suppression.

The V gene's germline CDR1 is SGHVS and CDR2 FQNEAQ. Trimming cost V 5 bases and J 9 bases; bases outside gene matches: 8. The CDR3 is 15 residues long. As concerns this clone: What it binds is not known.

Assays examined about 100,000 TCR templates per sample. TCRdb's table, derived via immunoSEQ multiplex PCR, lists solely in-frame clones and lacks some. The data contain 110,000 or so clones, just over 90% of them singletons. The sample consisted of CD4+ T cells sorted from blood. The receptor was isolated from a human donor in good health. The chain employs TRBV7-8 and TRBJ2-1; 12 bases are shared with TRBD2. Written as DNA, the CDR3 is TGTGCCAGCAGCCCGACTAGCGGGAGCTCTGGTGAGCAGTTCTTC. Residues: CASSPTSGSSGEQFF. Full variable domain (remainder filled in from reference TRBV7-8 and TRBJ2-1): GAGVSQSPRYKVAKRGQDVALRCDPISGHVSLFWYQQALGQGPEFLTYFQNEAQLDKSGLPSDRFFAERPEGSVSTLKIQRTQQEDSAVYLCASSPTSGSSGEQFFGPGTRLTVL.